Listed below are T cell receptor beta chains from one sample, sequenced in a study of T-cell memory formation after mild COVID-19. In TCRdb, the 5' RACE reads were re-called with MiXCR into one record per CDR3 protein. The sample lists approximately 490,000 distinct CDR3 sequences, 20% seen once, with roughly an eighth in the top ten. The sample was PBMCs or a T cell subset sorted from them (not recorded which). These receptor sequences come from an adult woman who had mild COVID-19 (a few samples of this study predate the infection). Cell type and time point are not known. The CDR3 runs from the conserved cysteine through the conserved F or W. The order of the fields is D gene, V gene, J gene, clone size, CDR3 protein, CDR3 DNA. The D gene is left open where the match is weak. Not all rows give a size; the values are once, few, many and, for expanded clones, a class.

D gene: TRBD1; V gene: TRBV9; J gene: TRBJ1-1; clone size: few; CDR3 protein: CASSPYSRTGEANTEAFF; CDR3 DNA: TGTGCCAGCAGCCCCTACTCTCGGACAGGGGAGGCGAACACTGAAGCTTTCTTT
D gene: .; V gene: TRBV9; J gene: TRBJ2-1; clone size: few; CDR3 protein: CASSVAPGSYNEQFF; CDR3 DNA: TGTGCCAGCAGCGTAGCGCCCGGCAGTTACAATGAGCAGTTCTTC
D gene: .; V gene: TRBV5-4; J gene: TRBJ1-1; clone size: .; CDR3 protein: CASSRGWAEAFF; CDR3 DNA: TGTGCCAGCAGCCGAGGGTGGGCTGAAGCTTTCTTT
D gene: .; V gene: TRBV7-8; J gene: TRBJ1-1; clone size: .; CDR3 protein: CASTGSWGTEAFF; CDR3 DNA: TGTGCCAGCACTGGCAGCTGGGGGACTGAAGCTTTCTTT
D gene: .; V gene: TRBV29-1; J gene: TRBJ2-1; clone size: few; CDR3 protein: CSVDQASARSYNEQFF; CDR3 DNA: TGCAGCGTTGATCAGGCTAGCGCGAGGAGCTACAATGAGCAGTTCTTC
D gene: .; V gene: TRBV15; J gene: TRBJ2-7; clone size: .; CDR3 protein: CATSRVGAGYEQYF; CDR3 DNA: TGTGCCACCAGCAGAGTGGGGGCGGGATACGAGCAGTACTTC
D gene: .; V gene: TRBV3-2; J gene: TRBJ2-7; clone size: .; CDR3 protein: CASSQKRALKSYEQYF; CDR3 DNA: TGTGCCAGCAGCCAAAAACGGGCCTTAAAATCATACGAGCAGTACTTC
D gene: .; V gene: TRBV2; J gene: TRBJ1-2; clone size: few; CDR3 protein: CASRRERGYTF; CDR3 DNA: TGTGCCAGCCGTCGGGAGCGGGGCTACACCTTC
D gene: .; V gene: TRBV12-3/TRBV12-4; J gene: TRBJ2-1; clone size: .; CDR3 protein: CASSLKLHLNEQFF; CDR3 DNA: TGTGCCAGCAGTTTAAAACTGCACCTCAATGAGCAGTTCTTC
D gene: .; V gene: TRBV29-1; J gene: TRBJ2-2; clone size: .; CDR3 protein: CSVEAPGQSTNTGELFF; CDR3 DNA: TGCAGCGTTGAAGCCCCGGGGCAGTCTACGAACACCGGGGAGCTGTTTTTT
D gene: .; V gene: TRBV7-2; J gene: TRBJ1-2; clone size: .; CDR3 protein: CASSFPPGGAGYTF; CDR3 DNA: TGTGCCAGCAGCTTCCCCCCGGGGGGGGCGGGCTACACCTTC
D gene: .; V gene: TRBV12-3/TRBV12-4; J gene: TRBJ2-3; clone size: .; CDR3 protein: CASSQRLAFFSTDTQYF; CDR3 DNA: TGTGCCAGCAGTCAGCGCCTAGCCTTTTTTAGCACAGATACGCAGTATTTT
D gene: TRBD2; V gene: TRBV4-3; J gene: TRBJ2-7; clone size: .; CDR3 protein: CASSQGGSYGEQYF; CDR3 DNA: TGCGCCAGCAGCCAAGGCGGGAGCTATGGCGAGCAGTACTTC
D gene: TRBD1; V gene: TRBV5-1; J gene: TRBJ1-2; clone size: .; CDR3 protein: CASSPSGQVYGYTF; CDR3 DNA: TGCGCCAGCAGCCCCTCGGGACAGGTCTATGGCTACACCTTC
D gene: .; V gene: TRBV19; J gene: TRBJ2-1; clone size: .; CDR3 protein: CASTAEYNEQFF; CDR3 DNA: TGTGCCAGTACTGCGGAATACAATGAGCAGTTCTTC
D gene: .; V gene: TRBV20-1; J gene: TRBJ1-3; clone size: .; CDR3 protein: CSARGVSGNTIYF; CDR3 DNA: TGCAGTGCTAGGGGAGTATCTGGAAACACCATATATTTT
D gene: .; V gene: TRBV7-9; J gene: TRBJ1-4; clone size: .; CDR3 protein: CASTGYVGLDEKLFF; CDR3 DNA: TGTGCCAGCACGGGATACGTGGGGTTGGATGAAAAACTGTTTTTT
D gene: .; V gene: TRBV5-1; J gene: TRBJ2-5; clone size: many; CDR3 protein: CASALNPTPAQETQYF; CDR3 DNA: TGCGCCAGCGCCCTCAACCCCACACCAGCCCAAGAGACCCAGTACTTC
D gene: .; V gene: TRBV6-1; J gene: TRBJ2-1; clone size: .; CDR3 protein: CASRLDFSSYNEQFF; CDR3 DNA: TGTGCCAGCAGATTGGACTTTAGCTCCTACAATGAGCAGTTCTTC
D gene: TRBD2; V gene: TRBV3-1; J gene: TRBJ2-5; clone size: many; CDR3 protein: CASSPGRGRRTETQYF; CDR3 DNA: TGTGCCAGCAGCCCCGGGAGGGGCAGGCGCACGGAGACCCAGTACTTC
D gene: TRBD2; V gene: TRBV27; J gene: TRBJ2-7; clone size: once; CDR3 protein: CASSPTPGLALYEQYF; CDR3 DNA: TGTGCCAGCAGCCCTACACCGGGACTAGCCCTTTACGAGCAGTACTTC
D gene: .; V gene: TRBV3-1; J gene: TRBJ2-1; clone size: few; CDR3 protein: CASSQAGGDIYNEQFF; CDR3 DNA: TGTGCCAGCAGCCAAGCAGGCGGGGACATCTACAATGAGCAGTTCTTC
D gene: .; V gene: TRBV20-1; J gene: TRBJ1-1; clone size: .; CDR3 protein: CSARSGSEAFF; CDR3 DNA: TGCAGTGCTAGGTCGGGCTCCGAAGCTTTCTTT
D gene: .; V gene: TRBV30; J gene: TRBJ2-6; clone size: few; CDR3 protein: CAWSVLSSGANVLTF; CDR3 DNA: TGTGCCTGGAGTGTACTGAGCTCTGGGGCCAACGTCCTGACTTTC